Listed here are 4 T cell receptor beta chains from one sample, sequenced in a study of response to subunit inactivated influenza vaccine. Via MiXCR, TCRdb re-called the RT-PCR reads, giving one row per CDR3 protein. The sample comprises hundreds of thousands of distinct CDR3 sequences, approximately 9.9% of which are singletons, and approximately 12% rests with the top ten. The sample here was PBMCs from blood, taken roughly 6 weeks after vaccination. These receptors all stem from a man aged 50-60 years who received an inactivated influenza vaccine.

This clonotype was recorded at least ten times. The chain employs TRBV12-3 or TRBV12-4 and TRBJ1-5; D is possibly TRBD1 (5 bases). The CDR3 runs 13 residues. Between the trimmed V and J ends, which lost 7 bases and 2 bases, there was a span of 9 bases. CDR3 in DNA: TGTGCCAGCAAGGCGGGGGGCAATCAGCCCCAGCATTTT. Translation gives CASKAGGNQPQHF.

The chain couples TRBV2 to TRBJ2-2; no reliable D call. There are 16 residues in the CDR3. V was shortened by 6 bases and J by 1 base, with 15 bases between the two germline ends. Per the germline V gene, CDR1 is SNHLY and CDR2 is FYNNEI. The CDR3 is CASSATGIQNTGELFF. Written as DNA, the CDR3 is TGTGCCAGCAGCGCAACTGGGATCCAGAACACCGGGGAGCTGTTTTTT. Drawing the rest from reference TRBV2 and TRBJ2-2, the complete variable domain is EPEVTQTPSHQVTQMGQEVILRCVPISNHLYFYWYRQILGQKVEFLVSFYNNEISEKSEIFDDQFSVERPDGSNFTLKIRSTKLEDSAMYFCASSATGIQNTGELFFGEGSRLTVL.

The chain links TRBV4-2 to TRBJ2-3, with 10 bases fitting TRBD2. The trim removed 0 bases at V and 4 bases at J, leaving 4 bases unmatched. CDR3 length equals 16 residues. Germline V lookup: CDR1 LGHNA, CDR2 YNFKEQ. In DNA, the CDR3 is TGTGCCAGCAGCCAAGACCTAGCGGGGGTCGCAGATACGCAGTATTTT. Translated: CASSQDLAGVADTQYF.

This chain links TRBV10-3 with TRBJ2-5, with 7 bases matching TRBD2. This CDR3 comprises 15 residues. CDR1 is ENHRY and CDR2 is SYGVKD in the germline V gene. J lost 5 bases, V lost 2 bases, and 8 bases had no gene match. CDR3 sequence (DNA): TGTGCCATCAGTGAGCAGGGCGGGGGTCGGGAGACCCAGTACTTC. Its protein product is CAISEQGGGRETQYF.